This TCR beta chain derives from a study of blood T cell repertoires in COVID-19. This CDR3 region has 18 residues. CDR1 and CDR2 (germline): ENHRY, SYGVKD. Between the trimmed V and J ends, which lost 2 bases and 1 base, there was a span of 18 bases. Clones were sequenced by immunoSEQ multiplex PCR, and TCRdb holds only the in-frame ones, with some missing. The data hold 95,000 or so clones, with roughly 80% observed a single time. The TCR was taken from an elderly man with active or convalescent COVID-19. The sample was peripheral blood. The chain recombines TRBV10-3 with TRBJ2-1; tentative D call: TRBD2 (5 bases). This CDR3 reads CAISEPRRTGRSYNEQFF. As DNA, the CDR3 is TGTGCCATCAGTGAGCCCAGAAGGACTGGGCGGTCCTACAATGAGCAGTTCTTC.